This T cell receptor beta chain was sequenced for a study of B cell selection in AIRE deficiency. Findings of the study overall: Only TCRbeta was sequenced; around 35% of shared healthy Treg sequences appeared in Tconv. About 30.6% of healthy-shared Treg TCRbeta sequences appeared in patient Tconv cells. Of approximately 4,000 shared Treg TCRbeta sequences, about 30% were healthy-only, approximately 9% patient-only.

Looked up from germline, CDR1 is SNHLY and CDR2 is FYNNEI. The CDR3 length is 13 residues. V lost 4 bases and J 6 bases, leaving 11 bases between the germline ends. The sorted conventional CD4 T cells were gated as CD4+CD127+. Concerning this clone: Its antigen is not known.

Sequencing used immunoSEQ multiplex PCR; TCRdb keeps in-frame clones, though not all of them. The sample consists of over 20,000 clones, 97% of them appearing once. Sequenced sample: conventional CD4+ T cells sorted from PBMCs. The chain joins TRBV2 to TRBJ2-3; D gene unclear. The clonotype originates from a human donor with AIRE deficiency. This CDR3 is CASSAMGMDTQYF. In DNA, the CDR3 is TGTGCCAGCAGTGCAATGGGGATGGATACGCAGTATTTT.